Below, 8 T cell receptor beta chains from the same sample are listed, as sequenced in a study of T cells in Graves' hyperthyroidism and ophthalmopathy. Template material for amplifying TCR beta CDR3 regions consisted of RNA transcripts. With the HTBI primer set, the TCR CDR3 went through a first round of RT-PCR. TCRdb reanalysed the multiplex PCR reads using MiXCR and keeps one entry per CDR3 protein. The sample includes more than 300,000 distinct CDR3 sequences, approximately 15% of them seen just once. Sequenced: blood. The receptors come from a woman aged 55 to 70 with Graves' hyperthyroidism.

As regards this clonotype: Since a much larger clone is just one base distant, this may be a read error. The conserved phenylalanine or tryptophan is not found at the CDR3 terminus, so this likely reflects a read error. The rearrangement joins TRBV29-1 to TRBJ1-1; TRBD1 agrees at 9 bases. V was pared by 4 bases and J by 4 bases, with 10 bases of the junction left unmatched. The germline V gene has CDR1 SQVTM and CDR2 ANQGSEA. The CDR3 is 15 amino acids. CDR3 residues: CSVAPGTGTTTEAFL. For the CDR3, the DNA is TGCAGCGTTGCCCCCGGGACAGGGACGACCACTGAAGCTTTCCTT.

Many counts were recorded for this clonotype. This chain links TRBV12-3 or TRBV12-4 with TRBJ2-5; D remains ambiguous. Trimming took 3 bases from V and 0 from J, leaving 5 bases between them. The CDR3 contains 13 residues. The CDR3 spells CASSFGDQETQYF. CDR3 DNA: TGTGCCAGCAGTTTCGGAGACCAAGAGACCCAGTACTTC.

The genes are TRBV30 and TRBJ2-6, with D perhaps TRBD1 (6 bases). The CDR3 has 17 amino acids. The germline gives CDR1 GTSNPN, CDR2 SVGIG (reference sequence). V shed 2 bases and J shed 1 base, with 15 bases lying between them. The CDR3 DNA is TGTGCCTGGAGTCCCATACAGGGTCTTTCTGGGGCCAACGTCCTGACTTTC. Protein sequence: CAWSPIQGLSGANVLTF.

This clonotype was seen at least ten times. CDR3 amino acids: CASSIQGGPYEQYF. The CDR3 DNA reads as TGTGCCAGTAGTATCCAGGGGGGCCCCTACGAGCAGTACTTC. The chain combines TRBV19 with TRBJ2-7, with a tentative D call TRBD1 (7 bases). The CDR3 has 14 amino acids. CDR1 is LNHDA and CDR2 is SQIVND in the germline V gene (reference sequence). V lost 3 bases and J lost 2, with 11 bases in between.

This clonotype was seen at least ten times. The chain links TRBV2 to TRBJ1-4; D gene unclear. CDR1 and CDR2 (germline): SNHLY, FYNNEI. The CDR3 has 14 amino acids. V gave up 6 bases and J gave up 0 bases, with 8 bases separating them. The CDR3 loop is CASRDRATNEKLFF. As DNA, the CDR3 is TGTGCCAGCAGGGACCGCGCAACTAATGAAAAACTGTTTTTT.

This clonotype was detected many times. The chain carries TRBV7-9 and TRBJ2-1; the D is unclear. There are 11 residues in the CDR3. CDR1 and CDR2 (germline): SEHNR, FQNEAQ (reference sequence). Trimming took off 5 bases at V and 9 bases at J, with 8 bases between the two ends. CDR3 DNA: TGTGCCAGCAGCGACGGGTTTGAGCAGTTCTTC. Protein: CASSDGFEQFF.

This rearrangement joins TRBV19 to TRBJ1-6; 8 positions agree with TRBD1. CDR3 length equals 16 residues. The germline gives CDR1 LNHDA, CDR2 SQIVND (reference sequence). Losses at the gene ends were 4 bases for V and 8 bases for J; bases not matched to a gene: 10. The CDR3 loop reads CASSRDRTNGHSPLHF. CDR3 DNA: TGTGCCAGTAGTAGGGACAGGACCAATGGGCATTCACCCCTCCACTTT.

This clonotype was picked up many times. V gene TRBV5-1 combines with J gene TRBJ2-1, with a weak D call TRBD1 (6 bases). The CDR3 loop spans 15 amino acids. Germline CDR1 reads SGHRS; CDR2 reads YFSETQ. V lost 4 bases, J lost 2 bases, and 13 bases lay in between. The CDR3 coding sequence is TGCGCCAGCAGCCCTCAAACAGGGACCTACAATGAGCAGTTCTTC. Its protein is CASSPQTGTYNEQFF. The whole variable domain, filled in from reference TRBV5-1 and TRBJ2-1, reads KAGVTQTPRYLIKTRGQQVTLSCSPISGHRSVSWYQQTPGQGLQFLFEYFSETQRNKGNFPGRFSGRQFSNSRSEMNVSTLELGDSALYLCASSPQTGTYNEQFFGPGTRLTVL.